The rows below give T cell receptor beta chains drawn from one sample of a study of shared clonotypes between healthy human individuals. Some clones are missing from TCRdb's copy, which holds only in-frame ones; the method was immunoSEQ multiplex PCR. This table holds some 2,000,000 clones, around 95% found once. Material for sequencing was naive CD4+ T cells sorted from blood. The receptors here all came from a man in his late teens or twenties in good health. Each CDR3 is given with its conserved first and last residue. The order of the fields is V gene, D gene, clone size, J gene, CDR3 protein, CDR3 DNA. The D gene is left open where the match is weak. Clone size is given for some rows only: seen once, a few or many times, or a class if the clone is expanded.

TRBV28,-,-,TRBJ1-5,CASSLDAGSPQHF,TGTGCCAGCAGTTTGGATGCAGGGAGTCCCCAGCATTTT
TRBV11-2,-,-,TRBJ2-1,CASSPLWGRRANEQFF,TGTGCCAGCAGCCCTTTGTGGGGGCGGCGGGCCAATGAGCAGTTCTTC
TRBV2,-,-,TRBJ1-4,CASTGNPNEKLFF,TGTGCCAGTACAGGCAACCCTAATGAAAAACTGTTTTTT
TRBV4-1,-,-,TRBJ2-5,CASRAGREFVETQYF,TGCGCCAGCAGGGCAGGAAGGGAGTTCGTGGAGACCCAGTACTTC
TRBV15,-,-,TRBJ1-2,CATSRARDYGYTF,TGTGCCACCAGCAGAGCGCGGGACTATGGCTACACCTTC
TRBV30,-,few,TRBJ1-1,CAWSVTRNTEAFF,TGTGCCTGGAGTGTAACCAGGAACACTGAAGCTTTCTTT
TRBV9,TRBD2,-,TRBJ2-7,CASSAGGAEQYF,TGTGCCAGCAGCGCGGGAGGTGCCGAGCAGTACTTC
TRBV7-2,-,-,TRBJ1-5,CASSLAAANQPQHF,TGTGCCAGCAGCTTGGCGGCGGCGAATCAGCCCCAGCATTTT
TRBV5-1,TRBD2,once,TRBJ2-5,CAINVGLAGEETQYF,TGCGCCATCAACGTGGGACTAGCGGGAGAAGAGACCCAGTACTTC
TRBV27,-,-,TRBJ1-1,CASSLSGKPNTEAFF,TGTGCCAGCAGTTTATCGGGGAAGCCGAACACTGAAGCTTTCTTT
TRBV27,-,-,TRBJ1-2,CASKRDISYGYTF,TGTGCCAGCAAGCGGGACATTAGCTATGGCTACACCTTC
TRBV5-4,TRBD1,-,TRBJ1-4,CASSLAGGNEKLFF,TGTGCCAGCAGCTTGGCAGGGGGGAATGAAAAACTGTTTTTT
TRBV10-1,-,-,TRBJ2-7,CASSESEVKQYF,TGCGCCAGCAGTGAGTCTGAGGTCAAGCAGTACTTC
TRBV5-1,-,-,TRBJ2-7,CASSLGTSGTPAPLNPYEQYF,TGCGCCAGCAGCTTGGGAACCTCCGGGACACCAGCGCCCCTAAATCCCTACGAGCAGTACTTC
TRBV30,-,-,TRBJ2-2,CAGSQTQGGAGELFF,TGTGCCGGGAGTCAGACGCAAGGTGGGGCCGGGGAGCTGTTTTTT
TRBV2,-,-,TRBJ2-3,CASSRPLKDTQYF,TGTGCCAGCAGCCGGCCGCTAAAAGATACGCAGTATTTT
TRBV5-1,TRBD1,-,TRBJ1-1,CASSLVGGTAMNTEAFF,TGCGCCAGCAGCTTGGTTGGCGGGACAGCTATGAACACTGAAGCTTTCTTT
TRBV19,-,-,TRBJ2-1,CASTERWASVVNEQFF,TGTGCCAGTACCGAACGGTGGGCCTCGGTAGTCAATGAGCAGTTCTTC
TRBV15,TRBD1,-,TRBJ1-4,CATSRDRVRGIEKLFF,TGTGCCACCAGCAGGGACAGGGTGAGGGGCATTGAAAAACTGTTTTTT
TRBV19,-,-,TRBJ1-1,CASSLAGMNTEAFF,TGTGCCAGTAGTTTGGCAGGGATGAACACTGAAGCTTTCTTT
TRBV6-6,-,-,TRBJ1-2,CASFQGGGSLNYGYTF,TGTGCCAGCTTCCAAGGGGGGGGCTCCCTTAACTATGGCTACACCTTC
TRBV27,-,-,TRBJ1-1,CASRNSPTGAEAFF,TGTGCCAGCAGAAATTCCCCGACGGGGGCTGAAGCTTTCTTT
TRBV6-1,-,-,TRBJ2-7,CASSEVGTGSYEQYF,TGTGCCAGCAGTGAAGTAGGGACGGGCTCCTACGAGCAGTACTTC
TRBV30,-,once,TRBJ2-2,CAWSLTNTGELFF,TGTGCCTGGAGCCTAACGAACACCGGGGAGCTGTTTTTT
TRBV27,TRBD1,-,TRBJ1-2,CASGGTAYGYTF,TGTGCCAGCGGCGGGACAGCCTATGGCTACACCTTC
TRBV18,-,-,TRBJ1-1,CASSRVRETTEAFF,TGTGCCAGCTCACGGGTACGGGAAACCACTGAAGCTTTCTTT
TRBV5-3,TRBD1,-,TRBJ2-5,CARSLHPQGARQETQYF,TGTGCCAGAAGCCTACACCCCCAGGGGGCGAGACAAGAGACCCAGTACTTC
TRBV4-3,-,-,TRBJ2-1,CASSQGPSRGNEQFF,TGCGCCAGCAGCCAAGGCCCCTCCAGAGGGAATGAGCAGTTCTTC
TRBV30,-,-,TRBJ2-7,CAWTGRKSSYEQYF,TGTGCCTGGACGGGGAGAAAGAGCTCCTACGAGCAGTACTTC
TRBV2,-,-,TRBJ1-2,CASSRDTMTGGYTF,TGTGCCAGCAGTCGGGACACCATGACGGGAGGCTACACCTTC
TRBV4-1,-,-,TRBJ2-2,CASSQDWGSKDTGELFF,TGCGCCAGCAGCCAAGATTGGGGGAGTAAGGACACCGGGGAGCTGTTTTTT
TRBV6-5,TRBD1,-,TRBJ1-1,CASSRDRRMAFF,TGTGCCAGCAGTCGGGACAGACGGATGGCTTTCTTT
TRBV15,-,-,TRBJ2-7,CATSKGTTYEQYF,TGTGCCACCAGCAAAGGGACCACCTACGAGCAGTACTTC
TRBV18,TRBD2,-,TRBJ2-7,CASSPSGRAAEQYF,TGTGCCAGCTCACCTAGCGGGAGGGCGGCCGAGCAGTACTTC
TRBV5-6,-,-,TRBJ2-1,CASSFDRRSYNEQFF,TGTGCCAGCAGCTTTGACAGGAGATCCTACAATGAGCAGTTCTTC
TRBV18,TRBD2,-,TRBJ2-1,CASSPSTASGEVNEQFF,TGTGCCAGCTCACCAAGTACCGCTAGCGGGGAGGTCAATGAGCAGTTCTTC
TRBV6-5,TRBD1,-,TRBJ1-1,CASNRDRGATEAFF,TGTGCCAGCAATAGGGACAGGGGGGCCACTGAAGCTTTCTTT
TRBV6-5,-,-,TRBJ1-1,CATRQLNTEAFF,TGTGCCACCAGACAGTTGAACACTGAAGCTTTCTTT
TRBV5-1,TRBD2,-,TRBJ2-5,CASSLLYGGEETQYF,TGCGCCAGCAGCTTGCTTTACGGGGGGGAGGAGACCCAGTACTTC
TRBV5-1,-,-,TRBJ2-3,CASSTGEDTQYF,TGCGCCAGCAGCACAGGTGAAGATACGCAGTATTTT
TRBV7-2,TRBD1,once,TRBJ1-2,CASSYRQGGLLANYGYTF,TGTGCCAGCAGTTACCGACAGGGTGGTTTGTTAGCTAACTATGGCTACACCTTC
TRBV27,-,-,TRBJ1-6,CASRPGHSYNSPLHF,TGTGCCAGCAGACCAGGCCACTCCTATAATTCACCCCTCCACTTT